This T cell receptor (beta chain) was found in a study of blood T cell repertoires in COVID-19. As for the study in general: Whether acute or convalescent, the COVID-19 samples came from the United States, Italy and Spain. The cDNA or gDNA used as material had been derived from T cells, B-cell-depleted T cells, or PBMCs.

In the original analysis: Estimates of nucleated cell counts were drawn from the amplification of reference gene primers. Assay used: immunoSEQ multiplex PCR; TCRdb lists only in-frame clones, some missing. The V and J calls and clone size were taken over from that table, and D and trimming were inferred from the DNA. The sample includes some 80,000 clones, around 90% of them seen just once. This clone was observed once. The CDR3 runs to 14 residues. Looked up from germline, CDR1 is MDHEN and CDR2 is SYDVKM. V lost 3 bases to trimming and J lost 4 bases; unmatched junction nucleotides: 5. The source material was peripheral blood. This sequence originates from a woman older than 75 with active or convalescent COVID-19. The rearrangement joins TRBV28 to TRBJ2-5, with 7 positions matching TRBD2. The CDR3 here is CASSLSGRVETQYF. DNA of the CDR3: TGTGCCAGCAGTTTGTCAGGGAGGGTAGAGACCCAGTACTTC.